This T cell receptor beta chain was sequenced in a study of shared clonotypes between healthy human individuals. Study-wide background: CD8 memory received one plate per donor, CD8 naive two, CD4 memory three and CD4 naive three. Overall study results and limits: Genetic and exposure-history diversity was limited by the small donor number.

Germline CDR1 SQVTM, CDR2 ANQGSEA. The J segment lost 3 bases and the V segment lost 0 bases, leaving 6 bases of the junction unmatched. The CDR3 covers 15 residues. A split of CD4+ cells into CD45RA+ naive and CD45RA-negative memory subsets was performed. The material for each subset, its genomic DNA, was split evenly across several immunoSEQ plates. Method: immunoSEQ multiplex PCR; TCRdb's copy keeps in-frame clones and lacks some. The sample consists of about 1.1 million clones, roughly 74% of them appearing once. As regards this clone: What it binds is not known.

Sequences were obtained from memory CD4+ T cells from PBMCs. Subset given: CD45RA-negative fraction. J is TRBJ2-3 and V is TRBV29-1; the match to TRBD2 covers 7 bases. The receptor was derived from a man between 18 and 35 years old in good health. Some clones in this sample may be carry-over from other donors' samples. The CDR3: CSVEDHGGRTDTQYF. CDR3 DNA: TGCAGCGTTGAAGATCACGGCGGGAGAACAGATACGCAGTATTTT.